Listed here are 25 T cell receptor beta chains from one sample, sequenced in a study of blood T cell repertoires in COVID-19 (dated by TCRdb to between 2020 and 2021). To prepare the library, the immunoSEQ multiplex PCR assay was applied. Sourced from immuneACCESS, this table was stored by TCRdb with only in-frame sequences that have V and J called. A share of the clones is absent; for the studies checked, an unresolved V gene accounts for under half, and the remainder has no known explanation. Recorded for this sample are under 450,000 clones; over 75% of them occurred a single time. Approximately 1.5% of the sample comes from the top ten. Sequenced sample: peripheral blood. The receptor source for this set is a woman in her thirties or forties with COVID-19, enrolled during active disease.

V and J are TRBV9 and TRBJ2-7; D gene ambiguous. The CDR3 is made up of 12 amino acids. CDR1 is SGDLS and CDR2 is YYNGEE in the germline V gene. The V and J ends lost 4 bases and 3 bases respectively, with 8 bases between them. The CDR3 sequence is CASSSASYEQYF. The DNA of the CDR3 is TGTGCCAGCAGCTCCGCGAGCTACGAGCAGTACTTC.

This CDR3 reads CASSLRGAETQYF. The CDR3 DNA reads TGTGCCAGCAGCCTCAGAGGCGCGGAGACCCAGTACTTC. The chain combines TRBV7-2 with TRBJ2-5; D not certain. V dropped 5 bases and J dropped 5 bases, with 12 bases sitting between them. This CDR3 region has 13 residues. Germline assignment: CDR1 SGHTA and CDR2 FQGNSA.

This clone was detected once. This sequence joins TRBV19 and TRBJ1-2; D might be TRBD1 (6 bases). The CDR3 runs to 16 residues. Germline V gene lookup returns CDR1 LNHDA and CDR2 SQIVND (reference sequence). The V gene lost 1 base and the J gene lost 0 bases, with 12 bases spanning the gap. CDR3 sequence (DNA): TGTGCCAGTAGTATAGCCGGACAGACAGCTAACTATGGCTACACCTTC. Translated: CASSIAGQTANYGYTF.

The V call is TRBV5-4, the J call TRBJ1-2; a possible D gene is TRBD1 (6 bases). Between the trimmed V and J ends, which lost 5 bases and 2 bases, there was a span of 19 bases. The CDR3 runs to 16 residues. Germline V gives CDR1 SGHNT, CDR2 YYREEE (reference sequence). The CDR3 nucleotides read TGTGCCAGCAGTCCCCCTCGGGGGGACACAAACTATGGCTACACCTTC. Amino acids: CASSPPRGDTNYGYTF.

The chain uses TRBV2 and TRBJ2-7; 8 nucleotides agree with TRBD1. Looked up from germline, CDR1 is SNHLY and CDR2 is FYNNEI. This CDR3 is built from 14 residues. Losses at the gene ends were 5 bases for V and 2 bases for J; bases not matched to a gene: 5. The DNA for the CDR3 is TGTGCCAGCAGTCTGGAGACAGGGGCCTACGAGCAGTACTTC. Protein: CASSLETGAYEQYF.

CDR3 sequence: CAISEFVGGATGELFF. The CDR3 DNA reads TGTGCCATCAGTGAGTTCGTGGGTGGGGCGACCGGGGAGCTGTTTTTT. The chain couples TRBV10-3 to TRBJ2-2; tentative D call: TRBD1 (5 bases). The CDR3 is 16 residues long. Trimming removed 1 base at V and 5 bases at J, with 14 bases between. Germline V CDR1 and CDR2: ENHRY, SYGVKD.

V and J are TRBV19 and TRBJ2-7, with D possibly matching TRBD1 (7 bases). Germline V gene sequence: CDR1 LNHDA, CDR2 SQIVND (reference sequence). Between the trimmed V and J ends, which lost 9 bases and 4 bases, there was a span of 19 bases. The CDR3 runs to 14 residues. The CDR3 loop is CASSEGDRVYEQYF. The CDR3 coding sequence is TGTGCCAGCTCGGAGGGGGACAGAGTATACGAGCAGTACTTC.

This chain links TRBV10-1 with TRBJ2-1; perhaps TRBD1 as D (7 bases). CDR1 WNHNN and CDR2 SYGVQD come from the germline V gene (reference sequence). The CDR3 runs 15 residues. The V end was cut by 10 bases, the J end by 9 bases, with 25 bases between. CDR3 loop: CAIHTDRTGAGEQFF. Here the CDR3 DNA reads TGCGCCATTCACACGGACAGGACCGGAGCGGGTGAGCAGTTCTTC.

The V and J genes are TRBV27 and TRBJ1-6; the match to TRBD1 covers 12 bases. The ends lost 4 bases at V and 8 bases at J; junction bases unmatched: 3. The CDR3 extends over 15 amino acids. Germline values: CDR1 MNHEY, CDR2 SMNVEV (reference sequence). CDR3 DNA sequence: TGTGCCAGCAGTTCGGGGACAGGGGGCTATTCACCCCTCCACTTT. As protein: CASSSGTGGYSPLHF.

This clone was recorded only once. The rearrangement links TRBV5-1 to TRBJ1-2; TRBD1 aligns across 8 bases. The CDR3 has 14 amino acids. Germline trimming cut 0 bases from V and 5 bases from J; bases unmatched to any gene: 3. Germline CDR1 SGHRS, CDR2 YFSETQ. The CDR3 DNA reads as TGCGCCAGCAGCTTGGAGACAGGGGAATATGGCTACACCTTC. Protein sequence: CASSLETGEYGYTF.

The chain links TRBV28 to TRBJ1-2, with 8 bases lining up with TRBD1. J lost 4 bases, V lost 4 bases, and 5 bases had no gene match. CDR1 is MDHEN, CDR2 SYDVKM, per germline. The CDR3 loop spans 14 amino acids. The CDR3, as DNA: TGTGCCAGCAGTTCCGGACAGGGAAGCTATGGCTACACCTTC. As protein: CASSSGQGSYGYTF.

The genes are TRBV5-1 and TRBJ2-3, with D possibly being TRBD1 (6 bases). The CDR3 has 17 amino acids. With 0 bases removed from V and 0 bases from J, the gap between germline ends came to 14 bases. The V gene's germline CDR1 is SGHRS and CDR2 YFSETQ. CDR3 region: CASSLGGPGISTDTQYF. The CDR3, as DNA: TGCGCCAGCAGCTTGGGGGGGCCAGGGATAAGCACAGATACGCAGTATTTT.

In DNA form, the CDR3 reads TGTGCCAGCAGCCCCGGACTAGCGGGTCGAGATACGCAGTATTTT. Protein product: CASSPGLAGRDTQYF. The chain links TRBV7-8 to TRBJ2-3, with 11 bases matching TRBD2. V lost 5 bases to trimming and J lost 5 bases; unmatched junction nucleotides: 6. The CDR3 length is 15 residues. The germline V gene encodes CDR1 SGHVS and CDR2 FQNEAQ.

The V call is TRBV10-3, the J call TRBJ2-2; tentative D call: TRBD1 (6 bases). The V gene's germline CDR1 is ENHRY and CDR2 SYGVKD. V lost 3 bases and J lost 2, with 13 bases in between. The CDR3 runs to 16 residues. The CDR3 sequence: CAISEQGRLNTGELFF. The CDR3 nucleotides are TGTGCCATCAGTGAACAGGGAAGGCTTAACACCGGGGAGCTGTTTTTT.

V usage is TRBV30 and J usage is TRBJ2-7; D is possibly TRBD2 (5 bases). This CDR3 is built from 15 residues. The V gene's germline CDR1 is GTSNPN and CDR2 SVGIG (reference sequence). V was pared by 3 bases and J by 6 bases, with 21 bases between. The CDR3 DNA sequence: TGTGCCTGGAGACGGGGTCGGTCGGCGGCGGGCGAGCAGTACTTC. Translation gives CAWRRGRSAAGEQYF.

The chain uses TRBV6-2 or TRBV6-3 and TRBJ1-2; no reliable D call. Germline V lookup: CDR1 MNHEY, CDR2 SVGEGT. Trimming took 5 bases from V and 6 from J, leaving 19 bases between them. The CDR3 loop spans 15 amino acids. The CDR3 is CASSTSLQRFNGYTF. CDR3 nucleotide sequence: TGTGCCAGCAGTACGTCCTTACAGAGATTTAATGGCTACACCTTC.

The chain is built from TRBV6-1 and TRBJ1-5; no firm D call. V lost 3 bases to trimming and J lost 5 bases, with 8 bases between them. The CDR3 consists of 13 residues. Germline V gene sequence: CDR1 MNHNS, CDR2 SASEGT. CDR3 sequence reads: CASSESLYQPQHF. The CDR3 nucleotides are TGTGCCAGCAGTGAGAGTCTCTATCAGCCCCAGCATTTT.

J is TRBJ1-6 and V is TRBV9; a possible D gene is TRBD1 (5 bases). CDR3 length: 14 amino acids. CDR1 and CDR2 (germline): SGDLS, YYNGEE. Trimming pared 3 bases from V and 5 bases from J, leaving 9 bases between. The CDR3 sequence: CASSAGVHNSPLHF. CDR3 bases: TGTGCCAGCAGCGCGGGGGTCCATAATTCACCCCTCCACTTT.

CDR3 protein: CASSLDTYEQYF. CDR3 sequence (DNA): TGTGCCAGCAGCTTAGATACCTACGAGCAGTACTTC. The chain joins TRBV7-9 to TRBJ2-7; D unresolved. V was clipped by 1 base and J by 2 bases, with 3 bases between them. The CDR3 runs 12 residues. Germline V gives CDR1 SEHNR, CDR2 FQNEAQ (reference sequence).

The chain is built from TRBV2 and TRBJ2-1; a weak D match, TRBD2 (6 bases). Germline assignment: CDR1 SNHLY and CDR2 FYNNEI. V was shortened by 7 bases and J by 0 bases, with 19 bases between the two germline ends. There are 17 residues in the CDR3. The CDR3 DNA reads as TGTGCCAGCACTCAAGAAGCGGGTGGAAGCTCCTACAATGAGCAGTTCTTC. This encodes CASTQEAGGSSYNEQFF.

This clone was recorded a few times. The chain carries TRBV28 and TRBJ2-7, with no clear D. V was clipped by 2 bases and J by 2 bases, with 10 bases between them. CDR3 length: 14 residues. Germline lookup yields CDR1 MDHEN and CDR2 SYDVKM. In DNA form, the CDR3 reads TGTGCCAGCAGTTTAATCTTCCCTACCTACGAGCAGTACTTC. Its protein is CASSLIFPTYEQYF.

This chain uses TRBV6-1 with TRBJ2-2, with TRBD1 matching 7 bases. The germline V gene has CDR1 MNHNS and CDR2 SASEGT. The CDR3 runs 15 residues. Trimming at V came to 1 base and at J to 4 bases, leaving 3 bases not matched to a gene. CDR3 loop: CASSEGTGTTGELFF. CDR3 sequence (DNA): TGTGCCAGCAGTGAAGGGACAGGTACCACCGGGGAGCTGTTTTTT.

The chain combines TRBV11-2 with TRBJ2-2; D is undetermined. V lost 5 bases and J lost 2, with 9 bases in between. This CDR3 is built from 14 residues. CDR1 and CDR2 from the germline V gene are SGHAT and FQNNGV. CDR3 region: CASSPSPNTGELFF. The CDR3 nucleotides are TGTGCCAGCAGCCCCTCCCCCAACACCGGGGAGCTGTTTTTT.

J is TRBJ1-1 and V is TRBV5-5; 9 bases align to TRBD1. After removal of 4 bases from V and 10 bases from J, the junction contained 5 bases not matched to a gene. Per germline, CDR1 SGHKS and CDR2 YYEKEE (reference sequence). The CDR3 contains 12 residues. The chain's CDR3 is CASSKEQGAAFF. Written as DNA, the CDR3 is TGTGCCAGCAGCAAAGAACAGGGGGCAGCTTTCTTT.

The V call is TRBV20-1, the J call TRBJ1-2, with a possible D match to TRBD1 (5 bases). CDR3 size: 11 residues. Germline values: CDR1 DFQATT, CDR2 SNEGSKA (reference sequence). Trimming cost V 7 bases and J 6 bases, with 12 bases left between them. The CDR3 bases are TGCAGTGTACTAAAAGGGGATGGCTACACCTTC. Translation gives CSVLKGDGYTF.